This passage covers 29 T cell receptor beta chains from one sample sequenced in a study of cytomegalovirus exposure and HLA in healthy donors. The PCR had 60 Vbeta and 13 Jbeta primers. Measured with immunoSEQ multiplex PCR; TCRdb has only the in-frame clones, and not every one. The sample lists roughly 100,000 clones, approximately 75% occurring once. The sample taken for sequencing was PBMCs. The receptor set was obtained from a woman in her 40s in good health and CMV-seronegative.

This chain joins TRBV6-6 and TRBJ2-3, with D hard to call. The CDR3 covers 13 residues. CDR1 and CDR2 (germline): MNHNY, SVGAGI (reference sequence). This CDR3 reads CASRVPQRDTQYF. CDR3 sequence (DNA): TGTGCGAGCCGCGTTCCCCAGAGGGATACGCAGTATTTT.

The V call is TRBV5-6, the J call TRBJ2-5; 11 bases map to TRBD1. The CDR3 has 15 amino acids. J was trimmed by 5 bases and V by 5 bases; bases with no gene match: 8. Germline CDR1 SGHDT, CDR2 YYEEEE. Here the CDR3 reads CASSIKGQGVETQYF. CDR3 DNA sequence: TGTGCCAGCAGTATAAAGGGACAGGGGGTGGAGACCCAGTACTTC.

The genes are TRBV29-1 and TRBJ2-7, with 9 bases lining up with TRBD2. This CDR3 spans 13 amino acids. CDR1 and CDR2 (germline): SQVTM, ANQGSEA. V lost 3 bases to trimming and J lost 3 bases; unmatched junction nucleotides: 3. The CDR3 region is CSVEVAGDYEQYF. The CDR3 DNA reads TGCAGCGTTGAGGTAGCGGGAGACTACGAGCAGTACTTC.

The chain is built from TRBV21-1 and TRBJ2-7; TRBD2 was called by the table and not checked on the DNA. TRBV21-1 is shown as a pseudogene. CDR3 size: 16 residues. Here the CDR3 DNA reads TGTGCCAGCCCCGGGACTGTCGGTATGAGCTCCTACGAGCAGTACTTC. It specifies CASPGTVGMSSYEQYF.

The chain recombines TRBV11-2 with TRBJ1-6, with 9 bases that match TRBD1. Trimming took 1 base from V and 8 from J; bases not matched to a gene: 3. CDR3 length: 15 amino acids. Looked up from germline, CDR1 is SGHAT and CDR2 is FQNNGV. CDR3 region: CASSLGDRVYSPLHF. The CDR3 nucleotides read TGTGCCAGCAGCTTAGGGGACAGGGTGTATTCACCCCTCCACTTT.

This chain links TRBV6-1 with TRBJ2-4, with TRBD1 identical over 9 bases. From germline, CDR1 is MNHNS and CDR2 SASEGT. V was pared by 0 bases and J by 8 bases, with 5 bases of the junction left unmatched. The CDR3 is 15 residues long. The CDR3 region is CASSEAWTGVDIQYF. CDR3 DNA: TGTGCCAGCAGTGAAGCATGGACAGGGGTGGACATTCAGTACTTC.

CDR3 in amino acids: CASSDLTGTYNYEQYF. For the CDR3, the DNA is TGTGCCAGTAGTGATTTAACCGGGACTTACAACTACGAGCAGTACTTC. V and J are TRBV19 and TRBJ2-7; D may be TRBD2 (6 bases). The germline gives CDR1 LNHDA, CDR2 SQIVND (reference sequence). There are 16 residues in the CDR3. Trimming removed 5 bases at V and 3 bases at J, with 20 bases between.

The chain combines TRBV30 with TRBJ2-7; 8 bases fit TRBD1. There are 11 residues in the CDR3. Germline CDR1 is GTSNPN and CDR2 is SVGIG (reference sequence). V lost 7 bases to trimming and J lost 5 bases; unmatched junction nucleotides: 4. CDR3 region: CALDRADEQYF. CDR3 DNA: TGTGCCTTGGACAGGGCGGACGAGCAGTACTTC.

The chain couples TRBV7-2 to TRBJ2-2; TRBD2 agrees at 12 bases. CDR1 is SGHTA and CDR2 is FQGNSA in the germline V gene. The CDR3 is 16 residues long. V lost 6 bases and J lost 7; bases outside the gene matches: 9. This chain's CDR3 is CASSRTSGVYNGELFF. CDR3 in DNA: TGTGCCAGCAGTCGGACTAGCGGGGTGTATAACGGGGAGCTGTTTTTT.

The V gene is TRBV19, the J gene TRBJ2-2, with D maybe TRBD1 (5 bases). CDR1 and CDR2 from the germline V gene are LNHDA and SQIVND (reference sequence). V was shortened by 5 bases and J by 0 bases, with 10 bases between the two germline ends. The CDR3 runs 15 residues. CDR3: CASSFDRSNTGELFF. In nucleotides, the CDR3 is TGTGCCAGTAGTTTCGACAGATCGAACACCGGGGAGCTGTTTTTT.

The chain is built from TRBV6-1 and TRBJ2-1, with TRBD2 matching over 13 bases. Germline-derived CDR1 and CDR2 are MNHNS and SASEGT. The CDR3 covers 15 residues. J was trimmed by 9 bases and V by 6 bases; bases with no gene match: 8. In DNA form, the CDR3 reads TGTGCCAGCAGGGAACTAGCGGGAGGGCCGAGTGAGCAGTTCTTC. Protein: CASRELAGGPSEQFF.

This rearrangement joins TRBV2 to TRBJ2-7, with 7 bases lining up with TRBD1. Germline assignment: CDR1 SNHLY and CDR2 FYNNEI. V shed 6 bases, J shed 1 base, and the junction held 3 bases outside the gene matches. CDR3 length: 13 residues. The DNA for the CDR3 is TGTGCCAGCAGCCCGGACAGGTCCTACGAGCAGTACTTC. Translated, it gives CASSPDRSYEQYF.

The chain recombines TRBV28 with TRBJ2-7; D is unclear. CDR3 size: 16 residues. V was cut by 6 bases and J by 1 base, with 19 bases left in between. CDR1 is MDHEN and CDR2 is SYDVKM in the germline V gene. In nucleotides, the CDR3 is TGTGCCAGCAGCCCCCTGGGTAGCTCGTCGTCCTACGAGCAGTACTTC. Translated, it gives CASSPLGSSSSYEQYF.

Turning to this clone: A read error may account for a junction end that differs from germline. Here the CDR3 DNA reads TGTGCCAGTGGTATAGGGGCCAGGAACTCCTACGAGCAGTACTTC. The encoded protein is CASGIGARNSYEQYF. The chain carries TRBV19 and TRBJ2-7; D is perhaps TRBD1 (5 bases). Germline values: CDR1 LNHDA, CDR2 SQIVND (reference sequence). This CDR3 spans 15 amino acids.

V is TRBV7-9 and J is TRBJ1-1, with D unclear. The CDR3 extends over 13 amino acids. Between the trimmed V and J ends, which lost 5 bases and 2 bases, there was a span of 9 bases. The germline V gene has CDR1 SEHNR and CDR2 FQNEAQ (reference sequence). The CDR3 region has the DNA TGTGCCAGCAGCCCAACTGATAACACTGAAGCTTTCTTT. Its translation is CASSPTDNTEAFF. Variable domain in full (rest from reference TRBV7-9 and TRBJ1-1): DTGVSQNPRHKITKRGQNVTFRCDPISEHNRLYWYRQTLGQGPEFLTYFQNEAQLEKSRLLSDRFSAERPKGSFSTLEIQRTEQGDSAMYLCASSPTDNTEAFFGQGTRLTVV.

The chain uses TRBV25-1 and TRBJ2-2, with 8 bases matching TRBD1. Germline-derived CDR1 and CDR2 are MGHDK and SYGVNS. V lost 6 bases and J lost 1; bases outside the gene matches: 10. The CDR3 totals 17 residues. Written as DNA, the CDR3 is TGTGCCAGCAGCGTACACCCCGGGACAGGGAACACCGGGGAGCTGTTTTTT. Amino acid sequence: CASSVHPGTGNTGELFF.

This sequence joins TRBV4-1 and TRBJ2-3, with 14 bases lining up with TRBD2. The V gene's germline CDR1 is MGHRA and CDR2 YSYEKL. V shed 1 base and J 6 bases; nucleotides not matched to a gene: 3. CDR3 length: 16 amino acids. The CDR3 DNA reads TGCGCCAGCAGCCAAGGACTAGCGGGAGGGCTGGATACGCAGTATTTT. Translating gives CASSQGLAGGLDTQYF.

This chain joins TRBV30 and TRBJ2-1, with D perhaps matching TRBD2 (5 bases). The CDR3 spans 16 residues. V was pared by 2 bases and J by 0 bases, with 14 bases between. CDR1 GTSNPN and CDR2 SVGIG come from the germline V gene (reference sequence). The CDR3 sequence: CAWSSSADSSYNEQFF. The CDR3 DNA reads as TGTGCCTGGAGTTCCTCAGCGGATAGCTCCTACAATGAGCAGTTCTTC.

This clone was counted a few times. The rearrangement links TRBV28 to TRBJ2-7; TRBD2 aligns across 11 bases. Germline trimming cut 1 base from V and 5 bases from J; bases unmatched to any gene: 13. The CDR3 sequence is 18 residues long. CDR1 and CDR2 from the germline V gene are MDHEN and SYDVKM. The CDR3 region is CASSLSALRVAGGNEQYF. The CDR3 region has the DNA TGTGCCAGCAGTTTATCCGCTCTTCGGGTAGCGGGAGGGAACGAGCAGTACTTC.

The chain joins TRBV7-2 to TRBJ2-7; D may be TRBD1 (7 bases). Between the trimmed V and J ends, which lost 4 bases and 0 bases, there was a span of 13 bases. CDR1 and CDR2 (germline): SGHTA, FQGNSA. CDR3 length: 15 residues. CDR3 region: CASSSTGRSSYEQYF. The CDR3 bases are TGTGCCAGCAGCTCGACAGGGAGGTCCTCCTACGAGCAGTACTTC. The entire variable domain, with the rest obtained from reference TRBV7-2 and TRBJ2-7, is as follows: GAGVSQSPSNKVTEKGKDVELRCDPISGHTALYWYRQSLGQGLEFLIYFQGNSAPDKSGLPSDRFSAERTGGSVSTLTIQRTQQEDSAVYLCASSSTGRSSYEQYFGPGTRLTVT.

This clone has more than one count but fewer than ten. V usage is TRBV6-5 and J usage is TRBJ2-7; a possible D gene is TRBD1 (6 bases). The V end was cut by 0 bases, the J end by 4 bases, with 13 bases between. The CDR3 length is 15 residues. CDR1 is MNHEY, CDR2 SVGAGI, per germline. CDR3 loop: CASSYSFQGYYEQYF. The CDR3 nucleotides read TGTGCCAGCAGTTACTCGTTCCAGGGGTATTACGAGCAGTACTTC.

The CDR3: CASSLDREPQHF. CDR3 nucleotide sequence: TGTGCCAGCTCCCTGGACAGGGAGCCCCAGCATTTT. The rearrangement links TRBV18 to TRBJ1-5, with 8 bases identical to TRBD1. Germline V gives CDR1 KGHSH, CDR2 LQKENI. This CDR3 is built from 12 residues. V lost 6 bases, J lost 8 bases, and 3 bases stayed unmatched.

CDR3 coding DNA: TGTGCCAGCAGCGTAGACAGGGGGAACTACAATGAGCAGTTCTTC. Translation: CASSVDRGNYNEQFF. The V call is TRBV9, the J call TRBJ2-1, with TRBD1 matching over 8 bases. In germline, CDR1 is SGDLS, CDR2 YYNGEE. The CDR3 is made up of 15 amino acids. V was clipped by 0 bases and J by 3 bases; unmatched bases: 2. Using reference TRBV9 and TRBJ2-1 for the parts outside the CDR3, the full variable domain is DSGVTQTPKHLITATGQRVTLRCSPRSGDLSVYWYQQSLDQGLQFLIQYYNGEERAKGNILERFSAQQFPDLHSELNLSSLELGDSALYFCASSVDRGNYNEQFFGPGTRLTVL.

V is TRBV29-1 and J is TRBJ1-1; 8 bases are shared with TRBD1. CDR1 is SQVTM, CDR2 ANQGSEA, per germline. The CDR3 loop spans 14 amino acids. V lost 8 bases, J lost 1 base, and 9 bases stayed unmatched. The CDR3 nucleotides read TGCAGCATAGACCGGACAGGGTGGAACACTGAAGCTTTCTTT. It encodes CSIDRTGWNTEAFF.

In its sample, this clone was seen a few times. The chain is built from TRBV7-2 and TRBJ2-4; D is unclear. Germline V lookup: CDR1 SGHTA, CDR2 FQGNSA. The CDR3 is made up of 14 amino acids. The CDR3 loop is CASAPRSNKNIQYF. As DNA, the CDR3 is TGTGCGTCCGCACCCAGATCCAATAAAAACATTCAGTACTTC.

This chain links TRBV9 with TRBJ2-7; D perhaps matches TRBD1 (6 bases). The CDR3 loop spans 14 amino acids. Per germline, CDR1 SGDLS and CDR2 YYNGEE. The V gene lost 2 bases and the J gene lost 0 bases, with 9 bases spanning the gap. The CDR3 nucleotides read TGTGCCAGCAGCGTTGCAGGGGCCTCCTACGAGCAGTACTTC. Translated, it gives CASSVAGASYEQYF. Supplemented by reference TRBV9 and TRBJ2-7, the full variable domain reads DSGVTQTPKHLITATGQRVTLRCSPRSGDLSVYWYQQSLDQGLQFLIQYYNGEERAKGNILERFSAQQFPDLHSELNLSSLELGDSALYFCASSVAGASYEQYFGPGTRLTVT.

The genes are TRBV27 and TRBJ1-6, with D hard to call. V was clipped by 3 bases and J by 0 bases, with 6 bases between them. Germline V gene lookup returns CDR1 MNHEY and CDR2 SMNVEV (reference sequence). This CDR3 spans 15 amino acids. CDR3 sequence: CASSFGSSYNSPLHF. The CDR3 DNA reads as TGTGCCAGCAGTTTTGGTAGCTCCTATAATTCACCCCTCCACTTT.

The V gene is TRBV6-5, the J gene TRBJ2-7; no clear D gene. CDR3 length equals 12 residues. The ends were cut back, 4 bases at V and 3 bases at J, with 7 bases in the middle. CDR1 is MNHEY and CDR2 is SVGAGI in the germline V gene. This CDR3 reads CASSSINYEQYF. The CDR3 DNA is TGTGCCAGCAGTTCCATCAACTACGAGCAGTACTTC.

CDR3 sequence: CASSSGVPHEQFF. The CDR3 DNA is TGTGCCAGTAGTAGCGGGGTTCCCCATGAGCAGTTCTTC. The chain employs TRBV19 and TRBJ2-1; the D gene is possibly TRBD2 (6 bases). The CDR3 consists of 13 residues. Germline-derived CDR1 and CDR2 are LNHDA and SQIVND (reference sequence). Trimming took 4 bases from V and 8 from J, leaving 12 bases between them.